This T cell receptor (beta chain) appears in the sequencing data of a study of T cells in tuberculosis. Turning to the study itself: This South African cohort compared adolescents with or without latent tuberculosis against adults with active tuberculosis.

The sample holds one count of this clone. Its antigen is as yet unknown. Some clones are missing from TCRdb's copy, which holds only in-frame ones; the method was immunoSEQ multiplex PCR. The sample lists 30,000 to 35,000 clones; about 85% were seen once. Study-level findings and limits: GMM-specific TCRs were nearer to active tuberculosis alpha repertoires, suggesting expansion.

The time point denotes: new active TB diagnosis, blood taken before or within 7 days of starting treatment. HIV-seronegative South African adults aged 18 years or older had newly diagnosed active tuberculosis. Each clinical donor contributed on average around 100,000 T cells from unsorted cryopreserved PBMC. The sample was PBMCs, taken at tuberculosis diagnosis. This clonotype was sampled from an adult with tuberculosis.

The CDR3 sequence: CASSPNTGGELFF. Written as DNA, the CDR3 is TGTGCCAGCAGTCCTAACACGGGCGGGGAGCTGTTTTTT. This chain joins TRBV27 and TRBJ2-2; no definite D call. Germline values: CDR1 MNHEY, CDR2 SMNVEV (reference sequence). V lost 5 bases to trimming and J lost 7 bases, with 11 bases between them. This CDR3 has 13 amino acids.